The present TCR beta chain was sequenced within a study of CD8+ T cells in alopecia areata. Study-level results: Normal scalp had lower clonality than lesional scalp, with alopecia totalis/universalis lesions showing this most strongly.

With respect to this clone: Its antigen is not known.

cDNA prepared by RNA extraction and subsequent reverse transcription served as the template for sequencing. The repertoire was sequenced with immunoSEQ multiplex PCR; TCRdb's copy has only in-frame clones and lacks some. The sample holds around 160,000 clones, about nine tenths seen once. The origin of this receptor is a human donor with alopecia areata. This specimen consisted of CD8+ T cells sorted from blood, obtained at week 0.

The CDR3 sequence is CASRAGLAASYEQYF. The CDR3 DNA sequence: TGTGCCAGCAGGGCGGGACTAGCGGCCTCCTACGAGCAGTACTTC. The chain joins TRBV2 to TRBJ2-7; 11 positions match TRBD2. Germline V gives CDR1 SNHLY, CDR2 FYNNEI. This CDR3 comprises 15 residues. Germline trimming cut 6 bases from V and 0 bases from J; bases unmatched to any gene: 4.